The present T cell receptor beta chain was sequenced within a study of blood T cells in healthy people across ages. Findings of the study overall: More naive CD4+ cells and higher diversity were found in long-lived than in aged donors. Unknown CMV status may confound age-related changes in expanded clones.

A second roughly 6 to 11 cycle PCR used barcoded and J-beta primers. TCRdb reprocessed the 5' RACE reads via MiXCR and lists one record per CDR3 protein. The table lists over 1.5 million distinct CDR3 sequences, around half of them singletons, with over 2% in the top ten. Concerning this clonotype itself: Its antigen is not known. One junction end disagrees with the germline gene, perhaps due to a read error.

This CDR3 spans 13 amino acids. Germline CDR1 reads MNHEY; CDR2 reads SVGAGI. This rearrangement joins TRBV6-5 to TRBJ2-7; no definite D call. This receptor was identified in a middle-aged woman in good health. Sequenced: blood. CDR3 DNA sequence: TGTGCCAGCAGTGACTCGTATAATGACGAGCAGTACTTC. Its translation: CASSDSYNDEQYF.